Below, 2 T cell receptor beta chains from the same sample are listed, as sequenced in a study of cytomegalovirus exposure and HLA in healthy donors. The PCR had 60 Vbeta and 13 Jbeta primers. This table comes from immunoSEQ multiplex PCR, and its TCRdb copy is limited to in-frame clones, with some not included. Its clone listing holds 40,000 to 65,000 clones. The source material was PBMCs. Source of these receptors: a man in his forties or fifties in good health and CMV-seropositive.

The V gene is TRBV27, the J gene TRBJ2-5, with 8 bases aligning to TRBD1. The CDR3 totals 14 residues. In germline, CDR1 is MNHEY, CDR2 SMNVEV (reference sequence). V dropped 3 bases and J dropped 6; count of bases not matched to a gene: 6. Here the CDR3 DNA reads TGTGCCAGCAGTTTTTTCACAGGGGGTCAGACCCAGTACTTC. As protein: CASSFFTGGQTQYF.

J is TRBJ1-2 and V is TRBV6-6; no reliable D call. From germline, CDR1 is MNHNY and CDR2 SVGAGI (reference sequence). Between the trimmed V and J ends, which lost 6 bases and 0 bases, there was a span of 8 bases. This CDR3 has 13 residues. CDR3 in amino acids: CASSPGTNYGYTF. The CDR3 nucleotides are TGTGCCAGCAGCCCGGGGACTAACTATGGCTACACCTTC.